This T cell receptor (beta chain) was identified in a study of T cell responses to AZD1222 COVID-19 vaccine (dated by TCRdb to about 2021). Study-wide context: A total of around 240 trial participants underwent TCR sequencing, of whom 207 received two doses of AZD1222 and about 25 received two doses of the MenACWY control vaccine. Trial participants were enrolled by age into 18-55, 56-69 and 70-plus year subgroups, with about 150, 28 and 57 TCR-sequenced participants respectively.

Sequences WNHNN (CDR1) and SYGVQD (CDR2) are obtained from the germline V gene (reference sequence). The CDR3 goes from the cysteine to the phenylalanine over 15 residues. The sequence is cut down to CDR3 DNA, 45 bases in frame from base 1. Germline trimming amounts to 5 bases on V and 2 bases on J, with 7 as the count of junction bases outside the gene matches. What this sample's time point label stands for: about 28 days (+/-7) after the second vaccine dose. This specimen's treatment or condition label, interpreted: meningococcal conjugate vaccine given as trial control. Vaccinee samples came from UK trials COV001 and COV002, including a single-blind randomized controlled phase 2/3 trial of AZD1222 (ChAdOx1 nCoV-19) in healthy adults. For TCRbeta chain sequencing, PBMC samples were collected from trial participants at day 0 and at day 28 after the second dose. The CDR3 regions of human TCRbeta chains were analyzed by immunosequencing. The paper's processing steps were these. Repertoire TCRs were checked for matches against a reference library of SARS-CoV-2-specific TCRs that had been generated using the MIRA antigen-specificity platform. Breadth meant the fraction of unique TCRs that were SARS-CoV-2-associated, whereas depth meant the fraction of total T cells that were SARS-CoV-2-associated. Using the MIRA data, each spike-specific TCR was assigned both to the spike region to which the TCR was reactive and to a CD4 or CD8 class. Log10-transformed breadth and depth values were compared by one-way ANOVA with Sidak's multiple comparisons tests. TCRdb limited this immuneACCESS table to in-frame rearrangements with V and J called. A share of clones is missing; checked studies link under half to unresolved V genes, and the rest is unexplained. That table gives V, J and clone size, and the DNA gave D and trimming. The sample includes 150,000 to 200,000 clones, with around 90% observed a single time. The ten largest clones add up to roughly 4% of the sample.

The research as a whole found: Vaccine-associated CD4 TCRs spanned the whole spike protein, with dominant responses in regions 160-218 and 743-854. Participants were mostly white British, with more females than males. The authors suggested clonal diversity may have been underestimated. Only a handful of AZD1222 recipients were SARS-CoV-2 seropositive at baseline, limiting conclusions about previously exposed vaccinees. Because no day 14 peak-response samples were available, repertoires were characterized only after the peak T cell response. The 56-69-year group was small, and its depth increase did not reach significance, likely because of low power. After two AZD1222 doses, both the breadth and the depth of spike-specific TCRs were significantly higher than at day 0 and than in MenACWY recipients. Nearly half of unique spike-specific TCRs reportedly recognized epitopes outside regions mutated in the B.1.351 and B.1.1.7 variants.

This clone has just a few counts. It lacks a known antigen. Per-nucleotide qualities are absent, and no much larger clonotype sits a single base away. The starting material was peripheral blood, obtained 28 days after the second dose of the MenACWY control vaccine. Rearrangement joined TRBV10-1 to TRBJ1-2, with 8 middle bases fitting TRBD1. The sequence was collected from an adult who received the MenACWY meningococcal vaccine as a control. The DNA is as follows: TGCGCCAGCAGTCCTAGGACAGGGCCCAACTATGGCTACACCTTC. The translation is CASSPRTGPNYGYTF.